This T cell receptor (beta chain) was obtained from a study of blood T cell repertoires in COVID-19. Germline values: CDR1 SGHRS, CDR2 YFSETQ. V was trimmed by 0 bases and J by 3 bases, leaving 16 bases between them. The CDR3 runs to 16 residues. TCRdb's table, derived via immunoSEQ multiplex PCR, lists solely in-frame clones and lacks some. The data hold roughly 110,000 clones, with approximately 80% observed a single time. Sequenced input: peripheral blood. This chain connects TRBV5-1 to TRBJ2-7; D may be TRBD1 (6 bases). The receptor was isolated from a woman aged 60-70 years with acute or convalescent COVID-19. The CDR3 sequence: CASSLENGPGDYEQYF. The CDR3 DNA sequence: TGCGCCAGCAGCTTGGAAAATGGGCCAGGGGACTACGAGCAGTACTTC.